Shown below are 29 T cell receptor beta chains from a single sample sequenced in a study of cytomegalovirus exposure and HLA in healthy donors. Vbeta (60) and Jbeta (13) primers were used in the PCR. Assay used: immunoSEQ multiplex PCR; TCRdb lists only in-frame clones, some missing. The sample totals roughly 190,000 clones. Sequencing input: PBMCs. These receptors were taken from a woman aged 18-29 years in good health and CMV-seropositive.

The CDR3 is CASTRDRVNGYTF. The CDR3, as DNA: TGTGCCAGCACCCGGGACAGGGTAAATGGCTACACCTTC. The chain has TRBV2 and TRBJ1-2; TRBD1 matches at 9 bases. V dropped 7 bases and J dropped 6; count of bases not matched to a gene: 6. This CDR3 spans 13 amino acids. Germline V gene sequence: CDR1 SNHLY, CDR2 FYNNEI. Together with reference TRBV2 and TRBJ1-2, the CDR3 gives the full variable domain: EPEVTQTPSHQVTQMGQEVILRCVPISNHLYFYWYRQILGQKVEFLVSFYNNEISEKSEIFDDQFSVERPDGSNFTLKIRSTKLEDSAMYFCASTRDRVNGYTFGSGTRLTVV.

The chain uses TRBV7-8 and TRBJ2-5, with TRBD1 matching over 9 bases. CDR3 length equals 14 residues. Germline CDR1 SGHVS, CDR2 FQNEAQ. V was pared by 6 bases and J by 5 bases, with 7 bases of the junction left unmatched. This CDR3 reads CASRPGTGYETQYF. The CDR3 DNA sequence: TGTGCCAGCAGGCCCGGGACAGGGTATGAGACCCAGTACTTC.

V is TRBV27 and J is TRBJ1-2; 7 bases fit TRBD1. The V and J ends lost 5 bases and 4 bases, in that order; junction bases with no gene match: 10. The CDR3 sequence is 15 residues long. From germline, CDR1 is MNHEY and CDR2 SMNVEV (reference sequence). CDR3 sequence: CASSPIGTGAYGYTF. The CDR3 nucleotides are TGTGCCAGCAGTCCTATCGGTACAGGGGCCTATGGCTACACCTTC.

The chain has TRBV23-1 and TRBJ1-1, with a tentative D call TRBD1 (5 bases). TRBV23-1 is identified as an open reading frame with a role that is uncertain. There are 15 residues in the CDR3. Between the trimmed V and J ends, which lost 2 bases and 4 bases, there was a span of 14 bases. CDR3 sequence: CASSQGTGVGTEAFF. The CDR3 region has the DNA TGCGCCAGCAGTCAAGGGACGGGGGTGGGCACTGAAGCTTTCTTT.

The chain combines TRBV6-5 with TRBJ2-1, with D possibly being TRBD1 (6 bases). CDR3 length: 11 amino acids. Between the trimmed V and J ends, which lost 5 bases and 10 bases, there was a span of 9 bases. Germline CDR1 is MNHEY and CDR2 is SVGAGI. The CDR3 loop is CASSHDREQFF. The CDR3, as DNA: TGTGCCAGCAGTCATGACAGGGAGCAGTTCTTC.

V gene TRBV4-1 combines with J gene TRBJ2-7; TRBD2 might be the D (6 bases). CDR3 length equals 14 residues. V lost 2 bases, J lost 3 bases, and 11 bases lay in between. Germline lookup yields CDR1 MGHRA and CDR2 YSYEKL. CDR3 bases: TGCGCCAGCAGCCAATTCGGGGAGGACTACGAGCAGTACTTC. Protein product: CASSQFGEDYEQYF.

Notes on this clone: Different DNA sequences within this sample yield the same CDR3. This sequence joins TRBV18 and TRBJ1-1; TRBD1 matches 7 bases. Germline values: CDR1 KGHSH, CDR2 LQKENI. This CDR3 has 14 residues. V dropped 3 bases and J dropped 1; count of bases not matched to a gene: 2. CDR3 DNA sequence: TGTGCCAGCTCACCCCGACAGGGGAACACTGAAGCTTTCTTT. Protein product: CASSPRQGNTEAFF.

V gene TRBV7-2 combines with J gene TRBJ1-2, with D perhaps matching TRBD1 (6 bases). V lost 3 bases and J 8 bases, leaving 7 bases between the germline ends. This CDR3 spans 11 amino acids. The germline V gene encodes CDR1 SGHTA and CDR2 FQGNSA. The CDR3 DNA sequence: TGTGCCAGCAGCTTCAGGGGAGGCTACACCTTC. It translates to CASSFRGGYTF.

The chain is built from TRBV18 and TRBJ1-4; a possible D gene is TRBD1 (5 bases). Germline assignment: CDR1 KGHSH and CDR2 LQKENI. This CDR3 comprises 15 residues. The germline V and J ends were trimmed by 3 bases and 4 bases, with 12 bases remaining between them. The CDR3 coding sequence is TGTGCCAGCTCACCCCGGGACTCGTTTAATGAAAAACTGTTTTTT. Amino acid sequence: CASSPRDSFNEKLFF.

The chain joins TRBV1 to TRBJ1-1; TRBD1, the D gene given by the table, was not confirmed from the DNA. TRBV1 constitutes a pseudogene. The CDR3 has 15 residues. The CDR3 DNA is TGCACCAGCAGCCAAGCGGCCAGGGGGCCCACTGAAGCTTTCTTT. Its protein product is CTSSQAARGPTEAFF.

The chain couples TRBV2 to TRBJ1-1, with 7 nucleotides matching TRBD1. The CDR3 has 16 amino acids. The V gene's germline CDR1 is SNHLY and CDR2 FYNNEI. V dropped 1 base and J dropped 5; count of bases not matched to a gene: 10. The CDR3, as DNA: TGTGCCAGCAGTGAAGACAGGGGACCAGAACGAACTGAAGCTTTCTTT. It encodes CASSEDRGPERTEAFF.

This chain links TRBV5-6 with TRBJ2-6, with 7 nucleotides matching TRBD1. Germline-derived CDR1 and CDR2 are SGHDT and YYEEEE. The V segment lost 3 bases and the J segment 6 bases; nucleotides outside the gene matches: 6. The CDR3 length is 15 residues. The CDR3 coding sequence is TGTGCCAGCAGCTCATCAGGGGGTATGGCCAACGTCCTGACTTTC. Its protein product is CASSSSGGMANVLTF. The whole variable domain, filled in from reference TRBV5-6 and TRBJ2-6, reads DAGVTQSPTHLIKTRGQQVTLRCSPKSGHDTVSWYQQALGQGPQFIFQYYEEEERQRGNFPDRFSGHQFPNYSSELNVNALLLGDSALYLCASSSSGGMANVLTFGAGSRLTVL.

In DNA form, the CDR3 reads TGCGCCAGCAGCTTAGGGGGCGCGAGGGAGACCCAGTACTTC. It codes for CASSLGGARETQYF. The chain uses TRBV5-1 and TRBJ2-5, with 7 bases lining up with TRBD1. V shed 2 bases, J shed 5 bases, and the junction held 6 bases outside the gene matches. The CDR3 runs to 14 residues. Germline CDR1 is SGHRS and CDR2 is YFSETQ.

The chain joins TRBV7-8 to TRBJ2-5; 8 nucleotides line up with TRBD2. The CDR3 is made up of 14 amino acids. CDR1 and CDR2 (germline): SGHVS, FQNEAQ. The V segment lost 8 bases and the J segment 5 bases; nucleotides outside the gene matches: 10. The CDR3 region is CASSRGGTGETQYF. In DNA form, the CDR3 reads TGTGCCAGCTCCCGCGGGGGGACCGGCGAGACCCAGTACTTC.

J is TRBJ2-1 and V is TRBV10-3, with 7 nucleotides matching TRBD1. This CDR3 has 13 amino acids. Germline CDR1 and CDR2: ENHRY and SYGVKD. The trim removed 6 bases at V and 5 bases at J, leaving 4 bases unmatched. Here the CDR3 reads CAISLQGNNEQFF. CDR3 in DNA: TGTGCCATCAGCCTACAGGGGAACAATGAGCAGTTCTTC.

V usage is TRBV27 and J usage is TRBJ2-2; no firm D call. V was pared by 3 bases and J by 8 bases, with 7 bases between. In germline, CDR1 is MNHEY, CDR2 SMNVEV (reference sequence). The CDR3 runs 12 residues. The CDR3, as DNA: TGTGCCAGCAGTTTGAGTTATGGGGAGCTGTTTTTT. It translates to CASSLSYGELFF.

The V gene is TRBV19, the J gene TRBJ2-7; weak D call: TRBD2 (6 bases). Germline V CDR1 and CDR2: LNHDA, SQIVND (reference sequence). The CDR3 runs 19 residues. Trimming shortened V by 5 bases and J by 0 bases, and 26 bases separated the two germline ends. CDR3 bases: TGTGCCAGTAGTCCCTTCCGCGGGATCCCAAGCTGGGGCTCCTACGAGCAGTACTTC. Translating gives CASSPFRGIPSWGSYEQYF.

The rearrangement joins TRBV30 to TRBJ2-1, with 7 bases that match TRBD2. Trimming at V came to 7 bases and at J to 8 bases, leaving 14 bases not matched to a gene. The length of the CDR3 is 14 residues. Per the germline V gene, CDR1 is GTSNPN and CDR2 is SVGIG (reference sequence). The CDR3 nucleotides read TGTGCCTCGGCCCCAGCGGGAAAAACTTATGAGCAGTTCTTC. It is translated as CASAPAGKTYEQFF.

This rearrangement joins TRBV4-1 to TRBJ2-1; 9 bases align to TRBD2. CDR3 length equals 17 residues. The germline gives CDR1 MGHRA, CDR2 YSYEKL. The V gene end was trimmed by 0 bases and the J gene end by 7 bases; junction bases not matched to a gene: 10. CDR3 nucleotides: TGCGCCAGCAGCCAAGAGTTCCTAGCGGGAACTACAAATGAGCAGTTCTTC. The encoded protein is CASSQEFLAGTTNEQFF.

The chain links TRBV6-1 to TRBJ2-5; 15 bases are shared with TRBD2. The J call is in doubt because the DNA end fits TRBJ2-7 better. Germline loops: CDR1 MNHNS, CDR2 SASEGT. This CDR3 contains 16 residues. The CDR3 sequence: CASSGGLAGGTYEQYF. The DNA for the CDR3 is TGTGCCAGCAGTGGGGGACTAGCGGGAGGAACCTACGAGCAGTACTTC.

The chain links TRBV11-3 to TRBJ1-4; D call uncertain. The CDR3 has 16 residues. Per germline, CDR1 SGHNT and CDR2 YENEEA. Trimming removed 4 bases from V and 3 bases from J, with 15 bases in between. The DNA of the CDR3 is TGTGCCAGCAGCTACCATCCTTTCGGGGCTAATGAAAAACTGTTTTTT. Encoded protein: CASSYHPFGANEKLFF. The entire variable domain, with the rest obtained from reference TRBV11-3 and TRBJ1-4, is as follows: EAGVVQSPRYKIIEKKQPVAFWCNPISGHNTLYWYLQNLGQGPELLIRYENEEAVDDSQLPKDRFSAERLKGVDSTLKIQPAELGDSAVYLCASSYHPFGANEKLFFGSGTQLSVL.

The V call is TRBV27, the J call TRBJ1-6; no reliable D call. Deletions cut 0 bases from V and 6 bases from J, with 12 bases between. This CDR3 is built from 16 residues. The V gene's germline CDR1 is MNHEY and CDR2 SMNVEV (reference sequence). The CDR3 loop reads CASSLSASFFNSPLHF. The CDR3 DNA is TGTGCCAGCAGTTTATCGGCCAGTTTTTTTAATTCACCCCTCCACTTT.

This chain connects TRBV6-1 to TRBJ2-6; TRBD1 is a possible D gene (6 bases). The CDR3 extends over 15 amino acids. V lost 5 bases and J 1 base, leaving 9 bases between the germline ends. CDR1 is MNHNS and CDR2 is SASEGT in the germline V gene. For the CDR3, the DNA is TGTGCCAGCAGTTCCCAGGGGTCTGGGGCCAACGTCCTGACTTTC. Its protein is CASSSQGSGANVLTF.

CDR3 nucleotide sequence: TGCGCCAGCAGCTTCCAGGGGATAATAGGAAACACCATATATTTT. Its translation is CASSFQGIIGNTIYF. The chain links TRBV5-1 to TRBJ1-3; tentative D call: TRBD1 (6 bases). The CDR3 spans 15 residues. Deletions cut 2 bases from V and 4 bases from J, with 13 bases between. Germline loops: CDR1 SGHRS, CDR2 YFSETQ.

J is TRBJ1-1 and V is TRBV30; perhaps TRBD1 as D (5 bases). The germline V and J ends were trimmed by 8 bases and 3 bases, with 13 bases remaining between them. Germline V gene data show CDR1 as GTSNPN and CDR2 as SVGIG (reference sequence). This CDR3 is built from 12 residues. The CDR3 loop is CAAAGGYTEAFF. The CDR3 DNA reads TGTGCCGCCGCGGGGGGGTACACTGAAGCTTTCTTT.

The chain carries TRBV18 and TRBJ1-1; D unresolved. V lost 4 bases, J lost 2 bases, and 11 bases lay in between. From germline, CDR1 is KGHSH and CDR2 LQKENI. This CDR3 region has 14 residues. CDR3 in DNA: TGTGCCAGCTCACTAGACATACTTAACACTGAAGCTTTCTTT. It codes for CASSLDILNTEAFF.

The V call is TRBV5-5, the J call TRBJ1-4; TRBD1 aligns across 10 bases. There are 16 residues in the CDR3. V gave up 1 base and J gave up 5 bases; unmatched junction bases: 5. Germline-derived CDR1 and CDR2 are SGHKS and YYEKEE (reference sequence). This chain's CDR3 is CASSLMKTGGNEKLFF. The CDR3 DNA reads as TGTGCCAGCAGCTTGATGAAGACAGGGGGCAATGAAAAACTGTTTTTT.

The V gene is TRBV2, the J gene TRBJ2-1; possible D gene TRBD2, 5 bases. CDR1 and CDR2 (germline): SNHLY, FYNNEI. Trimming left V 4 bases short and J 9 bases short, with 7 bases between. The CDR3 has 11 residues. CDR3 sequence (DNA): TGTGCCAGCAGTGGGGAGAGTGAGCAGTTCTTC. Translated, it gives CASSGESEQFF.

This CDR3 reads CAWSVTSRNEQFF. CDR3 sequence (DNA): TGTGCCTGGAGTGTCACTAGTAGGAATGAGCAGTTCTTC. V and J are TRBV30 and TRBJ2-1; D might be TRBD2 (5 bases). This CDR3 spans 13 amino acids. The V and J ends lost 0 bases and 7 bases respectively, with 10 bases between them. Germline V lookup: CDR1 GTSNPN, CDR2 SVGIG (reference sequence).